This T cell receptor beta chain was retrieved from a study of identical twins listed by TCRdb under 2016. Notes on the research overall: To test whether fetal clonotypes persist, this study deep-sequenced TCR alpha and beta repertoires from monozygotic twins, from unrelated adults of various ages, and from cord blood. To rule out contamination, replicate twin experiments were performed at different times with different library preparation protocols.

V gives up 8 bases and J gives up 4 bases, and the segment between their germline ends measures 9 bases. From the germline V gene, CDR1 is MDHEN and CDR2 is SYDVKM. Counted from cysteine to phenylalanine, this CDR3 has 12 amino acids. Here the CDR3 DNA is all that survives: 36 bases in frame from base 1. Points on this clonotype: Its antigen specificity is not known. Base-call qualities are not available, and no considerably larger clone is one nucleotide away.

Preparation of the library involved 5' RACE. The run used an Illumina HiSeq 2000. Template switching added a universal primer binding site, and the final cDNA carried a unique molecular identifier that allowed TCR cDNA molecules to be counted accurately. First-strand cDNA for TCR alpha and beta chains was synthesized from specific primers in the conserved constant-segment region. Each cDNA library was double barcoded, with a SMART-Mk sample barcode plus Illumina barcodes, to control for contamination. Two successive PCR steps introduced TruSeq adapter sequences along with Illumina sample barcodes. The Illumina HiSeq platform was used with custom primers to sequence TCR alpha and beta cDNA libraries. The original methods were these. MiGEC was used to process raw reads and extract unique molecular identifiers, and MiXCR was used to find CDR3 positions. For each individual, recombination models were inferred using an EM algorithm with the repgenHMM and IGoR tools. The analysis of shared clonotypes was done with the tcR package in R, with sharing normalized by the product of cloneset sizes. Out-of-frame nonproductive sequences were analyzed to study raw recombination free of thymic and clonal selection effects. Using fastp trimming at Q25 and MiXCR clonotype assembly, TCRdb reanalyzed the public sequencing data and kept in-frame beta chains. One record per CDR3 amino acid sequence lists the most common genes and DNA. The V and J calls shown here were made by TCRdb, not taken from the authors' results. The sample table records 450,000 to 600,000 distinct CDR3 sequences; around 20% of these occur just once. The ten largest account for 0.48% of the sample.

Only healthy Caucasian donors were included. Three pairs of female monozygotic twins, all aged roughly 18 to 29 years, were included in the twin cohort. Positive isolation kits from Invitrogen were used to isolate CD4+ and CD8+ T cell populations. What the study reported, not specific to this receptor: Conclusions relied on cross-sectional statistical analysis, since the same donors could not be followed over many years. Compared with coincidental sharing between unrelated individuals, out-of-frame TCR alpha sequences shared between twins showed an excess of sequences with low generation probability. Fewer insertions were carried by abundant cord blood beta clonotypes, a similar but weaker trend appeared in young adult naive repertoires, and no such trend appeared in memory repertoires. Invariant T cells such as MAIT and iNKT could partly confound zero-insertion analyses, though diverse VJ usage argued against this for most clonotypes. The excess sharing between twins in beta out-of-frame sequences was weaker because fewer shared sequences reduced the signal-to-noise ratio. In monozygotic twins, recombination models systematically underestimated out-of-frame TCR alpha sharing, but the models matched the sharing seen between unrelated individuals.

Separately, the same data were catalogued under a study of yellow fever vaccine responses in identical twins. From that second study: The T cell response to vaccination in identical twins was reported by the authors to appear partly convergent and partly personalized. The study precisely tracked vaccine-responding T cell clones in identical twins.

The sequenced sample consisted of CD4+ T cells sorted from blood. The rearrangement combines TRBV28 with TRBJ2-1; the D gene is unclear. The TCR was taken from a young woman in good health. The sequence in DNA is TGTGCCAGCGGATCCTTATACAATGAGCAGTTCTTC. Its coded protein is CASGSLYNEQFF.